Listed here are 26 T cell receptor beta chains from one sample, sequenced in a study of T cells in Graves' hyperthyroidism and ophthalmopathy. What was amplified from RNA transcripts were TCR beta CDR3 regions. The HTBI primer set was used in a first-round RT-PCR of the TCR CDR3. MiXCR was run by TCRdb on the multiplex PCR reads, yielding one entry per CDR3 protein. The table has 600,000 to 750,000 distinct CDR3 sequences, 15% to 20% seen once. Sequences were obtained from blood. The source of these receptors is a man aged 45-65 years with Graves' hyperthyroidism.

The CDR3 reads CASSLFPPFTSGSADTQYF. In DNA form, the CDR3 reads TGTGCCAGCAGCTTATTCCCACCCTTTACTAGCGGGAGTGCAGATACGCAGTATTTT. The chain couples TRBV7-9 to TRBJ2-3; 11 nucleotides align to TRBD2. The ends lost 2 bases at V and 4 bases at J; junction bases unmatched: 14. This CDR3 spans 19 amino acids. Germline loops: CDR1 SEHNR, CDR2 FQNEAQ (reference sequence).

The sample holds a few counts of this clonotype. The chain carries TRBV6-2 or TRBV6-3 and TRBJ1-1; D not certain. The CDR3 consists of 15 residues. The germline CDR1 and CDR2 sequences are MNHEY and SVGEGT. The V and J ends lost 5 bases and 2 bases respectively, with 15 bases between them. CDR3 loop: CASSGRAPINTEAFF. Written as DNA, the CDR3 is TGTGCCAGCAGTGGACGAGCCCCAATCAACACTGAAGCTTTCTTT.

In this sample, this clonotype turned up a few times. The V and J genes are TRBV4-1 and TRBJ1-1; D gene unclear. The CDR3 totals 14 residues. The germline gives CDR1 MGHRA, CDR2 YSYEKL. With 1 base removed from V and 3 bases from J, the gap between germline ends came to 9 bases. CDR3 in amino acids: CASSQVWKHTEAFF. CDR3 nucleotide sequence: TGCGCCAGCAGCCAAGTTTGGAAGCACACTGAAGCTTTCTTT.

As to this clonotype: The missing conserved phenylalanine or tryptophan at the end of this CDR3 makes a read error likely. The J gene is TRBJ1-3, the V gene TRBV27; 8 nucleotides line up with TRBD1. The germline gives CDR1 MNHEY, CDR2 SMNVEV (reference sequence). V dropped 5 bases and J dropped 0; count of bases not matched to a gene: 6. This CDR3 is 16 amino acids long. The CDR3 coding sequence is TGTGCCAGCAGTATCTCAGGGGGCCTCTCTGGAAACACCATATATATT. Protein sequence: CASSISGGLSGNTIYI.

This clonotype occurred many times. The rearrangement links TRBV20-1 to TRBJ2-3; D is ambiguous. The CDR3 loop spans 14 amino acids. Germline CDR1 is DFQATT and CDR2 is SNEGSKA (reference sequence). Trimming stripped 3 bases from V and 2 bases from J, with 12 bases between. The CDR3 sequence is CSARKVGYTDTQYF. CDR3 sequence (DNA): TGCAGTGCTAGGAAAGTGGGTTACACAGATACGCAGTATTTT.

This clonotype was seen many times. The chain joins TRBV18 to TRBJ2-3, with 11 nucleotides matching TRBD2. V gave up 0 bases and J gave up 1 base; unmatched junction bases: 3. This CDR3 has 17 residues. Germline loops: CDR1 KGHSH, CDR2 LQKENI. Written as DNA, the CDR3 is TGTGCCAGCTCACCACCGGTTAGCGGGAGGGGCACAGATACGCAGTATTTT. The encoded protein is CASSPPVSGRGTDTQYF.

This clonotype appeared many times. The CDR3 loop reads CASSQDEQIYGYTF. CDR3 coding DNA: TGTGCCAGCAGCCAAGATGAACAAATCTATGGCTACACCTTC. The rearrangement joins TRBV14 to TRBJ1-2; D is undetermined. Germline CDR1 is SGHDN and CDR2 is FVKESK. The CDR3 loop spans 14 amino acids. Trimming stripped 0 bases from V and 4 bases from J, with 9 bases between.

This clonotype was recorded many times. The CDR3 spells CASSPRRETYNEQFF. The CDR3 DNA is TGTGCCAGCTCACCACGGCGGGAAACCTACAATGAGCAGTTCTTC. This chain uses TRBV18 with TRBJ2-1; weak D call: TRBD2 (6 bases). CDR3 length: 15 amino acids. Germline CDR1 KGHSH, CDR2 LQKENI. V dropped 1 base and J dropped 2 bases, with 9 bases sitting between them.

This clonotype has just a few counts. This sequence joins TRBV27 and TRBJ1-3, with a possible D match to TRBD1 (6 bases). This CDR3 has 14 residues. V was shortened by 8 bases and J by 0 bases, with 11 bases between the two germline ends. The germline CDR1 and CDR2 sequences are MNHEY and SMNVEV (reference sequence). CDR3 region: CASHGTNSGNTIYF. CDR3 nucleotides: TGTGCCAGCCACGGGACAAACTCTGGAAACACCATATATTTT.

This clonotype was seen ten or more times. V is TRBV28 and J is TRBJ1-1; no definite D call. Germline CDR1 and CDR2: MDHEN and SYDVKM. Trimming removed 9 bases from V and 1 base from J, with 12 bases in between. The CDR3 covers 13 residues. CDR3 protein: CASISGGNTEAFF. In nucleotides, the CDR3 is TGTGCCAGTATTTCCGGTGGGAACACTGAAGCTTTCTTT.

This clonotype has a count of ten or more. V usage is TRBV7-2 and J usage is TRBJ1-2, with a possible D match to TRBD1 (5 bases). The germline V and J ends were trimmed by 6 bases and 5 bases, with 13 bases remaining between them. Germline assignment: CDR1 SGHTA and CDR2 FQGNSA. This CDR3 is built from 13 residues. The chain's CDR3 is CASSKGADYGYTF. CDR3 bases: TGTGCCAGCAGTAAAGGGGCGGATTATGGCTACACCTTC.

In its sample, this clonotype was seen many times. The chain joins TRBV20-1 to TRBJ1-2; D is uncertain. The CDR3 consists of 15 residues. V was trimmed by 0 bases and J by 0 bases, leaving 11 bases between them. In germline, CDR1 is DFQATT, CDR2 SNEGSKA (reference sequence). CDR3: CSARDGSGTNYGYTF. The CDR3 DNA follows: TGCAGTGCTAGAGATGGCAGCGGAACTAACTATGGCTACACCTTC.

Turning to this clonotype: A much bigger clone sits one base away, suggesting this may be a read error. The chain joins TRBV5-5 to TRBJ2-7; no definite D call. V gave up 6 bases and J gave up 1 base, with 14 bases separating them. Germline V CDR1 and CDR2: SGHKS, YYEKEE (reference sequence). The CDR3 is 14 residues long. The CDR3 sequence: CASNSPEASYEQYF. CDR3 coding DNA: TGTGCCAGCAACTCCCCAGAGGCTTCCTACGAGCAGTACTTC.

In this sample, this clonotype turned up many times. The chain recombines TRBV30 with TRBJ2-1, with D uncertain. V was shortened by 1 base and J by 8 bases, with 9 bases between the two germline ends. The germline gives CDR1 GTSNPN, CDR2 SVGIG (reference sequence). This CDR3 contains 12 residues. The CDR3 is CAWSELAYEQFF. In nucleotides, the CDR3 is TGTGCCTGGAGTGAATTAGCCTATGAGCAGTTCTTC.

In its sample, this clonotype was seen a few times. The chain is built from TRBV3-1 and TRBJ2-3; 7 bases fit TRBD2. From germline, CDR1 is LGHDT and CDR2 YNNKEL (reference sequence). This CDR3 is 16 amino acids long. The trim removed 0 bases at V and 5 bases at J, leaving 8 bases unmatched. The CDR3 DNA sequence: TGTGCCAGCAGCCAAGATCTCGGCGGGAGTCTAGATACGCAGTATTTT. Translated, it gives CASSQDLGGSLDTQYF.

This clonotype has ten or more counts. The chain carries TRBV10-3 and TRBJ2-1; 8 nucleotides agree with TRBD2. There are 15 residues in the CDR3. The germline V gene has CDR1 ENHRY and CDR2 SYGVKD. Trimming took 5 bases from V and 8 from J; bases not matched to a gene: 11. The CDR3 DNA sequence: TGTGCCATCAGTCCGGTTAGCGGGAACGCCTATGAGCAGTTCTTC. Translating gives CAISPVSGNAYEQFF.

This clonotype showed up many times. This chain joins TRBV27 and TRBJ2-1; D gene ambiguous. This CDR3 is 12 amino acids long. CDR1 and CDR2 from the germline V gene are MNHEY and SMNVEV (reference sequence). Trimming stripped 8 bases from V and 7 bases from J, with 12 bases between. The CDR3 DNA follows: TGTGCCAGCGGGTGGCAGAGAAATGAGCAGTTCTTC. It is translated as CASGWQRNEQFF.

This clonotype was recorded many times. V usage is TRBV7-2 and J usage is TRBJ2-1, with D maybe TRBD2 (6 bases). V shed 3 bases and J shed 6 bases, with 15 bases lying between them. The germline V gene encodes CDR1 SGHTA and CDR2 FQGNSA. This CDR3 has 15 residues. CDR3 region: CASSLFPGVSNEQFF. The CDR3 DNA follows: TGTGCCAGCAGCTTGTTTCCGGGAGTAAGCAATGAGCAGTTCTTC. The complete variable domain, with remaining parts taken from reference TRBV7-2 and TRBJ2-1, reads GAGVSQSPSNKVTEKGKDVELRCDPISGHTALYWYRQSLGQGLEFLIYFQGNSAPDKSGLPSDRFSAERTGGSVSTLTIQRTQQEDSAVYLCASSLFPGVSNEQFFGPGTRLTVL.

This clonotype was recorded at least ten times. V usage is TRBV28 and J usage is TRBJ1-4; D call uncertain. This CDR3 is built from 14 residues. Trimming stripped 3 bases from V and 0 bases from J, with 5 bases between. Germline V gives CDR1 MDHEN, CDR2 SYDVKM. CDR3 residues: CASSFLTTNEKLFF. CDR3 coding DNA: TGTGCCAGCAGTTTCTTAACAACTAATGAAAAACTGTTTTTT.

This clonotype was counted at least ten times. The chain recombines TRBV20-1 with TRBJ2-7; TRBD1 might be the D (6 bases). The CDR3 runs to 15 residues. Germline V CDR1 and CDR2: DFQATT, SNEGSKA (reference sequence). Between the trimmed V and J ends, which lost 2 bases and 0 bases, there was a span of 14 bases. The CDR3 DNA reads TGCAGTGCTAGAATGGTACAGGGTGGCTCCTACGAGCAGTACTTC. Encoded protein: CSARMVQGGSYEQYF.

V and J are TRBV7-9 and TRBJ2-1; 9 bases agree with TRBD2. The length of the CDR3 is 17 residues. With 3 bases clipped from V and 4 bases from J, the junction kept 10 bases outside the gene matches. Germline CDR1 and CDR2: SEHNR and FQNEAQ (reference sequence). The CDR3 DNA is TGTGCCAGCAGCTTCCGGACTAGCGCCGTTTCTTACAATGAGCAGTTCTTC. Its translation is CASSFRTSAVSYNEQFF.

The chain is built from TRBV4-2 and TRBJ2-2, with 10 positions matching TRBD2. The V and J ends lost 2 bases and 3 bases, in that order; junction bases with no gene match: 9. This CDR3 has 18 amino acids. The germline CDR1 and CDR2 sequences are LGHNA and YNFKEQ. The CDR3 loop is CASSQLSTSGIHTGELFF. The CDR3 nucleotides are TGTGCCAGCAGCCAACTTTCCACTAGCGGGATACACACCGGGGAGCTGTTTTTT.

This clonotype was seen a handful of times. The chain links TRBV20-1 to TRBJ2-5; 7 bases line up with TRBD2. V lost 7 bases to trimming and J lost 4 bases; unmatched junction nucleotides: 12. Germline V CDR1 and CDR2: DFQATT, SNEGSKA (reference sequence). The CDR3 has 14 amino acids. The CDR3 sequence is CSGPFRAGVETQYF. CDR3 in DNA: TGCAGTGGTCCCTTTAGGGCGGGAGTAGAGACCCAGTACTTC.

There are a few counts of this clonotype. The chain links TRBV28 to TRBJ1-4; TRBD1 is a possible D gene (5 bases). CDR1 is MDHEN, CDR2 SYDVKM, per germline. The CDR3 length is 15 residues. Trimming removed 3 bases at V and 3 bases at J, with 11 bases between. The CDR3 DNA is TGTGCCAGCAGTTTCTGGGGCCGGGCTAATGAAAAACTGTTTTTT. Translating it yields CASSFWGRANEKLFF.

This clonotype was seen ten or more times. This chain joins TRBV12-3 or TRBV12-4 and TRBJ1-1, with D tentatively TRBD1 (5 bases). V gave up 2 bases and J gave up 4 bases, with 14 bases separating them. The CDR3 extends over 15 amino acids. The CDR3 DNA reads as TGTGCCAGCAGTTTATCGGGGGGACCGGGCACTGAAGCTTTCTTT. Encoded protein: CASSLSGGPGTEAFF.

Many counts were recorded for this clonotype. The rearrangement links TRBV7-2 to TRBJ2-7; the D gene could be TRBD1 or TRBD2 (5 bases each). V was pared by 1 base and J by 5 bases, with 9 bases between. The CDR3 is made up of 13 amino acids. The germline V gene encodes CDR1 SGHTA and CDR2 FQGNSA. The CDR3 loop is CASSLGQGDEQYF. The CDR3 coding sequence is TGTGCCAGCAGCTTAGGTCAGGGAGACGAGCAGTACTTC.